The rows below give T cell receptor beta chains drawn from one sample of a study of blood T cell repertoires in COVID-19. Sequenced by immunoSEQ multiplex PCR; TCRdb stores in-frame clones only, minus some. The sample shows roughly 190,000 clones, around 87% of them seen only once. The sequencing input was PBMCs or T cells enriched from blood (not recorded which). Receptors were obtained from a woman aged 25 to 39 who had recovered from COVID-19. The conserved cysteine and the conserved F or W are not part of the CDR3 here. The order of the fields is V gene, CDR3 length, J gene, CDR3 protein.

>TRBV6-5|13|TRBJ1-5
ASSRQAFFNQPQH
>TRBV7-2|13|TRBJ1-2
ASSPTTGVNYGYT
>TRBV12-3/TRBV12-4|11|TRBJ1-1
ASSLVSLTEAF
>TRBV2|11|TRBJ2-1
ASSPSGFSEQF
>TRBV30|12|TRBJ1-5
AWSVGTLEQPQH
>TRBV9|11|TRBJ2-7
ASSPPGLDEQY
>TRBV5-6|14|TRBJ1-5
ASSLAGGGGNQPQH
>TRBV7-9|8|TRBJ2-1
ASSREGQF
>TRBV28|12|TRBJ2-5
ASRLARAGETQY
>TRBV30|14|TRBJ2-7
AWSRGADRGTYEQY
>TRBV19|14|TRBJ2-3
ASSNPSGPHTDTQY
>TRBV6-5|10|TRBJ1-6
ASSYPNSPLH
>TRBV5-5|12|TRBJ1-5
ASSLLSGNQPQH
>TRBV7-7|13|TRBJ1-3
ASSLSPGAGNTIY
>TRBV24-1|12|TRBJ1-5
ATGDRISNQPQH
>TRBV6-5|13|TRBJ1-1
ASSTDRGGNTEAF
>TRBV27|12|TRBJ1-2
ASSSPEDSRGYT
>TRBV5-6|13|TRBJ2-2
ASSSDLTNTGELF
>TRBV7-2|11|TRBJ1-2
ASSLGGQYGYT
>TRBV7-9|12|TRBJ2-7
ASSSYGQVGEQY
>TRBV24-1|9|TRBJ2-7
ATSDTDEQY
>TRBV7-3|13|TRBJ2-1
ASSVSGGPGDEQF
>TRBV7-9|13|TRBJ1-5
ASSPPDSLGQPQH
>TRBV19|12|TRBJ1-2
ASSILGTYYGYT
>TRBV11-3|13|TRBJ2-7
ASSLEGLAGDEQY
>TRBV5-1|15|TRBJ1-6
ASSLEAAGMGYSPLH
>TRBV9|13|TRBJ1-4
ASSVGTGGGEKLF
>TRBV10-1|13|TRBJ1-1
ASSEGAPEGPEAF
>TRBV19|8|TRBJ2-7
ARSPYEQY
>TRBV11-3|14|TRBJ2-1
ASSPTSGRSYNEQF
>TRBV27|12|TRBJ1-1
ASSLFQGNTEAF
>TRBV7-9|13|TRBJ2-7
ASSLRDRASYEQY
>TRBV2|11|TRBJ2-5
ASCRDSQETQY
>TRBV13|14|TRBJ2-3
ASSPFGGGSTDTQY
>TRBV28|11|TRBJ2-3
ASGGSSTDTQY
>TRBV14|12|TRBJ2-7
ASSQAGVYYEQY
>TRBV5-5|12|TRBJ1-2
ASSLTAPDYGYT
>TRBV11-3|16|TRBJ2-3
ASSRGRDTPYSTDTQY
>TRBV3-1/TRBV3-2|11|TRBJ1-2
ASSQEEGYGYT
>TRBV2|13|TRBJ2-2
ASIRDRGRTGELF
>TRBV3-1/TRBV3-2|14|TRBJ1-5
ASSQGFTGVNQPQH
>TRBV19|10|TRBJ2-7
ASSITSNEQY
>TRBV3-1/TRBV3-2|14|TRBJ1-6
ASSHVTSSYNSPLH
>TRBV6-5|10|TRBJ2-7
ASSFSGGEQY
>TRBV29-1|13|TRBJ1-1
SVEGTNRVNTEAF
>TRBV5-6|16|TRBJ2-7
ASSWGLAGVEGGYEQY
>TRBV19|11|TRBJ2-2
ASSWTVAGELF
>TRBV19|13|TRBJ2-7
ASSAGTSGVYEQY
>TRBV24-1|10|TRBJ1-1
ATSMGGTEAF
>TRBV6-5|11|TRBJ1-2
ASSPTVSYGYT
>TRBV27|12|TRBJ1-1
ATPSGTGHGEAF
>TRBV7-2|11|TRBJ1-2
ANKGRINYGYT
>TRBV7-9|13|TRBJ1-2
ASSPGTGGLRGYT